Sequencing of this TCR beta chain was carried out in a study of T cells in Graves' hyperthyroidism and ophthalmopathy. RNA transcripts yielded amplified TCR beta CDR3 regions. The TCR CDR3 was amplified in a first-round RT-PCR using the HTBI primer set. MiXCR, applied by TCRdb to the multiplex PCR reads, yields one record per CDR3 protein. The repertoire holds 350,000 to 450,000 distinct CDR3 sequences, with roughly 14% as singletons. Germline CDR1 reads SGHRS; CDR2 reads YFSETQ. This CDR3 has 14 residues. The V gene lost 4 bases and the J gene lost 4 bases, with 14 bases spanning the gap. Overall study findings and caveats: Appearing also in blood were most of the thyroid clonotypes expanded above 0.001.

Note on this clonotype: Its antigen is as yet unknown.

Source material: blood. V gene TRBV5-1 combines with J gene TRBJ2-5; D possibly corresponds to TRBD1 (6 bases). The sequence derives from a woman aged 60-75 years with Graves' hyperthyroidism. The CDR3: CASSPTGKGETQYF. The CDR3 coding sequence is TGCGCCAGCAGCCCTACAGGGAAGGGAGAGACCCAGTACTTC.